The rows below give T cell receptor beta chains drawn from one sample of a study of T cells in localized non-small cell lung cancer. Libraries were prepared by immunoSEQ multiplex PCR; TCRdb keeps only in-frame clonotypes and omits some of them. The sample shows 1,500 to 1,900 clones, approximately 28% of them seen only once. Sequenced here: normal lung tissue next to the tumor, sampled before any cancer treatment. All receptors derive from a man aged 35-69 years with stage III squamous cell lung carcinoma. The CDR3 runs from the conserved cysteine through the conserved F or W. Clone size is shown for a subset of rows, as once, few, many or a class of expanded clone.

v_gene: TRBV6-8; abundance: few; j_gene: TRBJ1-1; CDR3aa: CASSYFATGGQTEAFF
v_gene: TRBV18; abundance: -; j_gene: TRBJ1-1; CDR3aa: CASSPPVGGNTEAFF
v_gene: TRBV6-8; abundance: -; j_gene: TRBJ2-1; CDR3aa: CASSPGLRNNEQFF
v_gene: TRBV30; abundance: -; j_gene: TRBJ1-1; CDR3aa: CAWSWATVNTEAFF
v_gene: TRBV29-1; abundance: -; j_gene: TRBJ1-1; CDR3aa: CSVRSPRNTEAFF
v_gene: TRBV18; abundance: -; j_gene: TRBJ1-3; CDR3aa: CASSPEGFGNTIYF
v_gene: TRBV11-3; abundance: -; j_gene: TRBJ2-5; CDR3aa: CASSLVLAGGQETQYF
v_gene: TRBV28; abundance: -; j_gene: TRBJ2-6; CDR3aa: CASSLRPGGASGANVLTF
v_gene: TRBV6-8; abundance: -; j_gene: TRBJ1-3; CDR3aa: CASSPSGRRSGNTIYF
v_gene: TRBV11-1; abundance: few; j_gene: TRBJ1-5; CDR3aa: CASSPQGNSNQPQHF